The 9 T cell receptor beta chains in this list originate from one sample, sequenced in a study of blood T cell repertoires in COVID-19 (dated by TCRdb to about 2020). Library method: the immunoSEQ multiplex PCR assay. Not all clones reach the TCRdb copy of this immuneACCESS table, which keeps in-frame sequences only. Checked studies attribute under half of the gap to unresolved V genes and leave the rest unexplained. Recorded for this sample are roughly 50,000 clones; 90% of them occurred a single time. Under 9% of the sample goes to the ten largest clones. Sequencing used peripheral blood. These receptors were obtained from a middle-aged woman with active COVID-19.

V is TRBV3-1 (or the pseudogene TRBV3-2) and J is TRBJ2-1, with D possibly being TRBD2 (6 bases). Germline V gene sequence: CDR1 LGHDT, CDR2 YNNKEL (reference sequence). The V gene lost 4 bases and the J gene lost 7 bases, with 11 bases spanning the gap. The CDR3 is made up of 13 amino acids. CDR3 amino acids: CASSPLAWNEQFF. CDR3 in DNA: TGTGCCAGCAGCCCCCTAGCGTGGAATGAGCAGTTCTTC.

V gene TRBV27 combines with J gene TRBJ2-1; 8 bases fit TRBD2. This CDR3 contains 19 residues. After removal of 5 bases from V and 1 base from J, the junction contained 16 bases not matched to a gene. Germline V gene data show CDR1 as MNHEY and CDR2 as SMNVEV (reference sequence). DNA of the CDR3: TGTGCCAGCAGTAAGACGAATTCCCTAGCGGGCTTTTCCTACAATGAGCAGTTCTTC. It is translated as CASSKTNSLAGFSYNEQFF.

The genes are TRBV18 and TRBJ2-5; D might be TRBD2 (6 bases). Germline V CDR1 and CDR2: KGHSH, LQKENI. V dropped 6 bases and J dropped 3 bases, with 14 bases sitting between them. The CDR3 is made up of 14 amino acids. CDR3: CASSPGTGEETQYF. In DNA, the CDR3 is TGTGCCAGCTCCCCCGGAACGGGGGAAGAGACCCAGTACTTC.

V is TRBV19 and J is TRBJ2-1, with TRBD1 matching over 12 bases. Per germline, CDR1 LNHDA and CDR2 SQIVND (reference sequence). Trimming cost V 9 bases and J 9 bases; bases outside gene matches: 15. The CDR3 covers 16 residues. The CDR3 loop reads CASYLGTGGLFSEQFF. DNA for the CDR3: TGTGCCAGCTACCTCGGGACAGGGGGCCTATTCAGTGAGCAGTTCTTC.

This sequence joins TRBV5-1 and TRBJ1-4, with a tentative D call TRBD1 (6 bases). CDR1 is SGHRS, CDR2 YFSETQ, per germline. The CDR3 is 15 residues long. Trimming removed 1 base at V and 0 bases at J, with 7 bases between. The CDR3 spells CASSLYRATNEKLFF. For the CDR3, the DNA is TGCGCCAGCAGCTTGTACAGGGCAACTAATGAAAAACTGTTTTTT.

The gene calls are TRBV7-9 and TRBJ2-5; 7 positions match TRBD1. Losses at the gene ends were 5 bases for V and 5 bases for J; bases not matched to a gene: 11. The CDR3 covers 15 residues. Germline V CDR1 and CDR2: SEHNR, FQNEAQ (reference sequence). For the CDR3, the DNA is TGTGCCAGCAGCGACCCCAGGGGGTACGGGGAGACCCAGTACTTC. Translation gives CASSDPRGYGETQYF.

V and J are TRBV3-1 (or the pseudogene TRBV3-2) and TRBJ2-5, with 9 bases identical to TRBD2. The CDR3 is made up of 14 amino acids. J lost 5 bases, V lost 7 bases, and 8 bases had no gene match. Germline CDR1 LGHDT, CDR2 YNNKEL (reference sequence). The CDR3 DNA sequence: TGTGCCAGCATGCCTAGCGGGATGCTTGAGACCCAGTACTTC. Translated, it gives CASMPSGMLETQYF.

This clone was picked up a small number of times. The rearrangement uses TRBV4-2 and TRBJ2-3, with 14 bases identical to TRBD2. Per germline, CDR1 LGHNA and CDR2 YNFKEQ. There are 19 residues in the CDR3. Germline trimming cut 0 bases from V and 4 bases from J; bases unmatched to any gene: 9. CDR3 region: CASSQEPTSGGAVADTQYF. CDR3 bases: TGTGCCAGCAGCCAAGAACCGACTAGCGGGGGGGCCGTCGCAGATACGCAGTATTTT.

The chain links TRBV7-2 to TRBJ2-3; perhaps TRBD1 as D (5 bases). Between the trimmed V and J ends, which lost 3 bases and 2 bases, there was a span of 12 bases. CDR1 and CDR2 (germline): SGHTA, FQGNSA. The CDR3 extends over 15 amino acids. As DNA, the CDR3 is TGTGCCAGCAGCTTCCTACAGGAGTTCACAGATACGCAGTATTTT. Translated: CASSFLQEFTDTQYF.